The clone carrying this TCR beta chain was detected many times. What it binds is not known. The CDR3 sequence is 14 residues long. Germline V gene lookup returns CDR1 DFQATT and CDR2 SNEGSKA (reference sequence). The germline V and J ends were trimmed by 3 bases and 6 bases, with 16 bases remaining between them. These data belong to a study of CD8 T cells in ankylosing spondylitis. The study, taken as a whole, reports: Disease-associated clones were CD8+ and fairly uncommon in peripheral blood.

TCRdb re-derived calls from the 5' RACE reads in MiXCR, one entry per CDR3 protein. The sample yields some 180,000 distinct CDR3 sequences, 15% to 20% seen once. The TCR was taken from a male donor under 30 with ankylosing spondylitis or in good health (not recorded which). The chain has TRBV20-1 and TRBJ2-3; D tentatively reads TRBD1 or TRBD2 (5 bases each). The material sequenced was blood, either unsorted or a sorted T cell fraction (not recorded which). The CDR3 nucleotides read TGCAGTGCTAGTGCCGGGGCGGAAAGGGATACGCAGTATTTT. Protein: CSASAGAERDTQYF.